This T cell receptor beta chain was captured by sequencing in a study of blood T cell repertoires in COVID-19. Study-wide context: Sample material is recorded as cDNA or gDNA derived from T cells, B-cell-depleted T cells, or PBMCs.

Per the authors' pipeline: Amplification with reference gene primers provided the estimates of nucleated cell counts. This table comes from immunoSEQ multiplex PCR, and its TCRdb copy is limited to in-frame clones, with some not included. V and J calls and clone size come straight from that table; D and trimming were deduced from the DNA. Counted here are approximately 270,000 clones, under 90% occurring once; the ten biggest clones make up 2% to 2.5%. The CDR3 is 16 residues long. Germline loops: CDR1 MNHNY, CDR2 SVGAGI (reference sequence). After removal of 5 bases from V and 0 bases from J, the junction contained 4 bases not matched to a gene.

This clonotype originated in a man aged 50 to 59 with acute or convalescent COVID-19. V is TRBV6-6 and J is TRBJ1-3, with TRBD1 matching over 10 bases. Sequencing was performed on peripheral blood. The CDR3 reads CASSGTGALSGNTIYF. The CDR3, as DNA: TGTGCCAGCAGTGGGACAGGGGCCCTCTCTGGAAACACCATATATTTT.